These 29 T cell receptor beta chains came from one sample sequenced in a study of blood T cell repertoires in COVID-19 (dated by TCRdb to the early 2020s). Library prep was done by the immunoSEQ multiplex PCR assay. Entries here come from immuneACCESS through TCRdb and include only in-frame sequences with V and J called. Some clones fail to appear in such tables; in the studies checked, an unresolved V gene covers under half of the shortfall, and the cause of the remainder is unknown. A total of over 150,000 clones appear in this sample, nearly 80% of them only once. Approximately 27% of the sample belongs to the ten largest clones. The specimen was peripheral blood. These receptors came from a woman between 65 and 79 years old with acute or convalescent COVID-19.

This sequence joins TRBV15 and TRBJ1-5; D might be TRBD1 (6 bases). This CDR3 has 15 amino acids. Germline loops: CDR1 LNHNV, CDR2 YYDKDF (reference sequence). V gave up 1 base and J gave up 5 bases, with 12 bases separating them. CDR3 sequence (DNA): TGTGCCACCAGCAGAGTAGTCCCAGGGGATCAGCCCCAGCATTTT. This codes for CATSRVVPGDQPQHF.

The chain has TRBV3-1 (or the pseudogene TRBV3-2) and TRBJ2-3; D call uncertain. The germline V gene has CDR1 LGHDT and CDR2 YNNKEL (reference sequence). V lost 1 base and J 5 bases, leaving 4 bases between the germline ends. This CDR3 is built from 12 residues. The CDR3: CASSQGVDTQYF. CDR3 DNA: TGTGCCAGCAGCCAAGGCGTAGATACGCAGTATTTT.

The table lists this clone with a few counts. J is TRBJ2-5 and V is TRBV2; D possibly corresponds to TRBD1 (6 bases). CDR3 length equals 13 residues. Deletions cut 6 bases from V and 4 bases from J, with 12 bases between. Germline V lookup: CDR1 SNHLY, CDR2 FYNNEI. The DNA for the CDR3 is TGTGCCAGCAGCCTCAGGGGTAGAGAGACCCAGTACTTC. Its translation is CASSLRGRETQYF.

V is TRBV5-1 and J is TRBJ2-1; 10 bases align to TRBD2. Germline loops: CDR1 SGHRS, CDR2 YFSETQ. The CDR3 runs 15 residues. V was clipped by 4 bases and J by 7 bases; unmatched bases: 8. This chain's CDR3 is CASSQTSGIANEQFF. CDR3 sequence (DNA): TGCGCCAGCAGCCAAACTAGCGGGATCGCGAATGAGCAGTTCTTC.

The rearrangement links TRBV2 to TRBJ1-6; D is undetermined. The V end was cut by 6 bases, the J end by 10 bases, with 13 bases between. CDR1 SNHLY and CDR2 FYNNEI come from the germline V gene. The CDR3 consists of 13 residues. CDR3 nucleotide sequence: TGTGCCAGCAGGGGTTTGGTGGGCTCACCCCTCCACTTT. Residues: CASRGLVGSPLHF.

The chain employs TRBV7-2 and TRBJ2-7; TRBD1 aligns across 10 bases. The CDR3 contains 18 residues. In germline, CDR1 is SGHTA, CDR2 FQGNSA. The ends lost 5 bases at V and 2 bases at J; junction bases unmatched: 15. The DNA of the CDR3 is TGTGCCAGCAGCCCAGACCACCTTGGGACAGGGGCTACCTACGAGCAGTACTTC. The encoded protein is CASSPDHLGTGATYEQYF. The full variable domain, completed using reference TRBV7-2 and TRBJ2-7, is GAGVSQSPSNKVTEKGKDVELRCDPISGHTALYWYRQSLGQGLEFLIYFQGNSAPDKSGLPSDRFSAERTGGSVSTLTIQRTQQEDSAVYLCASSPDHLGTGATYEQYFGPGTRLTVT.

The genes are TRBV19 and TRBJ1-3, with TRBD1 matching over 8 bases. Germline V lookup: CDR1 LNHDA, CDR2 SQIVND (reference sequence). The CDR3 has 14 residues. V lost 8 bases, J lost 2 bases, and 5 bases stayed unmatched. This CDR3 reads CASVDRAAGNTIYF. The CDR3 DNA reads TGTGCCAGTGTGGACAGGGCAGCTGGAAACACCATATATTTT.

This clone has just one count. V is TRBV10-3 and J is TRBJ1-4; possibly TRBD1 for D (5 bases). Trimming took off 4 bases at V and 0 bases at J, with 9 bases between the two ends. Germline CDR1 ENHRY, CDR2 SYGVKD. The CDR3 spans 15 residues. CDR3 nucleotide sequence: TGTGCCATCAGTGGGGGGGAAGCAACTAATGAAAAACTGTTTTTT. Its protein product is CAISGGEATNEKLFF.

The chain employs TRBV12-5 and TRBJ2-7, with 8 bases that match TRBD2. The CDR3 has 18 amino acids. The germline V gene has CDR1 LGHNT and CDR2 FRNRAP. V lost 0 bases to trimming and J lost 1 base; unmatched junction nucleotides: 11. CDR3 DNA: TGTGCTAGTGGTTTGGTAACGGGATATGAGCGGGAGTCCTACGAGCAGTACTTC. Translating it yields CASGLVTGYERESYEQYF.

J is TRBJ2-5 and V is TRBV20-1; D is unresolved. Deletions cut 3 bases from V and 4 bases from J, with 6 bases between. The CDR3 is 11 amino acids. Germline V gene sequence: CDR1 DFQATT, CDR2 SNEGSKA (reference sequence). This CDR3 reads CSASVRETQYF. CDR3 DNA: TGCAGTGCTAGTGTCAGAGAGACCCAGTACTTC.

This clone was seen only a few times. This chain joins TRBV7-2 and TRBJ1-6, with 10 positions matching TRBD1. The germline CDR1 and CDR2 sequences are SGHTA and FQGNSA. Germline trimming cut 5 bases from V and 10 bases from J; bases unmatched to any gene: 8. The CDR3 totals 15 residues. As DNA, the CDR3 is TGTGCCAGCAGCCCAACCGGGACAGGGGAATCACCCCTCCACTTT. It encodes CASSPTGTGESPLHF.

The chain couples TRBV7-9 to TRBJ1-2, with D unresolved. The CDR3 runs 14 residues. Germline V CDR1 and CDR2: SEHNR, FQNEAQ (reference sequence). Trimming stripped 6 bases from V and 7 bases from J, with 18 bases between. The CDR3: CASSRARTILGYTF. For the CDR3, the DNA is TGTGCCAGCAGTCGAGCGCGGACTATTCTTGGCTACACCTTC.

The genes are TRBV25-1 and TRBJ2-7; no firm D call. This CDR3 region has 13 residues. Germline V CDR1 and CDR2: MGHDK, SYGVNS. Trimming took 4 bases from V and 6 from J, leaving 13 bases between them. In nucleotides, the CDR3 is TGTGCCAGCAGTGTTGATGCTTTGGCCGAGCAGTACTTC. It yields the protein CASSVDALAEQYF.

In its sample, this clone was seen a few times. The V call is TRBV9, the J call TRBJ2-2; D remains ambiguous. CDR3 length: 12 amino acids. V gave up 6 bases and J gave up 1 base, with 4 bases separating them. The germline CDR1 and CDR2 sequences are SGDLS and YYNGEE. Here the CDR3 reads CASTVNTGELFF. For the CDR3, the DNA is TGTGCCAGCACAGTGAACACCGGGGAGCTGTTTTTT.

In its sample, this clone was seen once. The chain couples TRBV7-9 to TRBJ2-3, with unresolved D. Germline lookup yields CDR1 SEHNR and CDR2 FQNEAQ (reference sequence). CDR3 length equals 14 residues. V lost 3 bases, J lost 0 bases, and 7 bases lay in between. This chain's CDR3 is CASSLTHSTDTQYF. The CDR3 DNA reads as TGTGCCAGCAGCTTGACTCACAGCACAGATACGCAGTATTTT.

This chain uses TRBV6-4 with TRBJ2-1; 7 positions match TRBD2. CDR3 length equals 14 residues. Germline CDR1 reads MRHNA; CDR2 reads SNTAGT. Germline trimming cut 4 bases from V and 7 bases from J; bases unmatched to any gene: 7. The CDR3 protein is CASSANSGPNEQFF. Here the CDR3 DNA reads TGTGCCAGCAGTGCCAATAGCGGGCCGAATGAGCAGTTCTTC.

J is TRBJ2-2 and V is TRBV30; no definite D call. CDR1 is GTSNPN, CDR2 SVGIG, per germline (reference sequence). The ends were cut back, 3 bases at V and 0 bases at J, with 8 bases in the middle. The CDR3 is made up of 14 amino acids. CDR3 sequence (DNA): TGTGCCTGGAGGTTAAGAGCGAACACCGGGGAGCTGTTTTTT. This encodes CAWRLRANTGELFF.

This rearrangement joins TRBV5-4 to TRBJ2-3; 10 bases fit TRBD1. CDR1 is SGHNT and CDR2 is YYREEE in the germline V gene (reference sequence). After removal of 4 bases from V and 6 bases from J, the junction contained 8 bases not matched to a gene. CDR3 length: 15 amino acids. Here the CDR3 DNA reads TGTGCCAGCAGCCCCCGGACAGGGGGGATGGATACGCAGTATTTT. It is translated as CASSPRTGGMDTQYF.

The chain is built from TRBV20-1 and TRBJ2-7, with 16 bases fitting TRBD2. Germline values: CDR1 DFQATT, CDR2 SNEGSKA (reference sequence). J gave up 6 bases and V 3 bases, and 14 bases lay outside the gene matches. This CDR3 region has 18 residues. In DNA form, the CDR3 reads TGCAGTGCTAGTGCACCACCGGGACTAGCGGGAGGGAGAGGCGAGCAGTACTTC. It is translated as CSASAPPGLAGGRGEQYF.

This clone was picked up one time. The chain carries TRBV28 and TRBJ2-1; no clear D. Looked up from germline, CDR1 is MDHEN and CDR2 is SYDVKM. V dropped 6 bases and J dropped 9 bases, with 18 bases sitting between them. CDR3 length: 14 residues. CDR3 loop: CASRRFRRSSEQFF. In DNA, the CDR3 is TGTGCCAGCAGGCGTTTCCGTCGGAGTTCTGAGCAGTTCTTC.

This clone was observed a handful of times. J is TRBJ1-2 and V is TRBV5-6; D unclear. The CDR3 has 11 amino acids. Germline V CDR1 and CDR2: SGHDT, YYEEEE. Trimming stripped 1 base from V and 6 bases from J, with 4 bases between. DNA for the CDR3: TGTGCCAGCAGCTTGATAAATGGCTACACCTTC. This encodes CASSLINGYTF. Full variable domain (remainder filled in from reference TRBV5-6 and TRBJ1-2): DAGVTQSPTHLIKTRGQQVTLRCSPKSGHDTVSWYQQALGQGPQFIFQYYEEEERQRGNFPDRFSGHQFPNYSSELNVNALLLGDSALYLCASSLINGYTFGSGTRLTVV.

The gene calls are TRBV5-6 and TRBJ2-1; 13 positions agree with TRBD2. The V and J ends lost 4 bases and 8 bases, in that order; junction bases with no gene match: 9. This CDR3 has 16 residues. Germline V gene sequence: CDR1 SGHDT, CDR2 YYEEEE. CDR3 in DNA: TGTGCCAGCAGCCCCCGGACTAGCGGGAGTCGGGATGAGCAGTTCTTC. Amino acids: CASSPRTSGSRDEQFF. The whole variable domain, filled in from reference TRBV5-6 and TRBJ2-1, reads DAGVTQSPTHLIKTRGQQVTLRCSPKSGHDTVSWYQQALGQGPQFIFQYYEEEERQRGNFPDRFSGHQFPNYSSELNVNALLLGDSALYLCASSPRTSGSRDEQFFGPGTRLTVL.

Of note for this clone: The junction does not match germline at one end; this may be a read error. The chain combines TRBV29-1 with TRBJ2-3, with 10 bases identical to TRBD1. CDR1 is SQVTM, CDR2 ANQGSEA, per germline. The CDR3 is 15 amino acids. Here the CDR3 reads CTVEFRDRGVDTQYF. CDR3 nucleotides: TGCACCGTTGAATTCCGGGACAGGGGTGTAGATACGCAGTATTTT.

V usage is TRBV7-3 and J usage is TRBJ2-3, with 11 nucleotides matching TRBD1. Germline V CDR1 and CDR2: SGHTA, FQGTGA. V lost 7 bases and J lost 4; bases outside the gene matches: 10. The CDR3 is 16 amino acids. The CDR3 DNA follows: TGTGCCAGCACCGTAGGACAGGGGGCGGGGGCAGATACGCAGTATTTT. Translating gives CASTVGQGAGADTQYF.

Points on this clone: The same CDR3 also results from other DNA sequences found in this sample. The V gene is TRBV12-3 or TRBV12-4, the J gene TRBJ1-1, with no clear D. The CDR3 is 12 amino acids. V was clipped by 5 bases and J by 0 bases, with 4 bases between them. CDR3 protein: CASSPMNTEAFF. The CDR3 nucleotides are TGTGCCAGCAGTCCCATGAACACTGAAGCTTTCTTT.

This clone has a single count. The chain joins TRBV5-1 to TRBJ2-2; no definite D call. The CDR3 runs to 15 residues. The V end lost 1 base, the J end lost 4 bases, and 11 bases lay between the germline ends. Germline assignment: CDR1 SGHRS and CDR2 YFSETQ. CDR3 sequence: CASSLNTPPTGELFF. The CDR3 nucleotides read TGCGCCAGCAGCTTGAACACGCCACCCACCGGGGAGCTGTTTTTT.

This chain joins TRBV2 and TRBJ1-1, with TRBD1 matching over 9 bases. V gave up 8 bases and J gave up 5 bases; unmatched junction bases: 9. The germline V gene has CDR1 SNHLY and CDR2 FYNNEI. The CDR3 extends over 14 amino acids. The CDR3 region is CASGTGSGWTEAFF. The CDR3 DNA is TGTGCCAGCGGGACAGGGTCTGGGTGGACTGAAGCTTTCTTT. The full variable domain, rest sourced from reference TRBV2 and TRBJ1-1, is EPEVTQTPSHQVTQMGQEVILRCVPISNHLYFYWYRQILGQKVEFLVSFYNNEISEKSEIFDDQFSVERPDGSNFTLKIRSTKLEDSAMYFCASGTGSGWTEAFFGQGTRLTVV.

The chain uses TRBV19 and TRBJ2-3; possibly TRBD1 for D (6 bases). The V end was cut by 7 bases, the J end by 4 bases, with 15 bases between. The germline CDR1 and CDR2 sequences are LNHDA and SQIVND (reference sequence). This CDR3 is built from 14 residues. CDR3 loop: CASNRARQADTQYF. The CDR3 nucleotides are TGTGCCAGTAACCGGGCTAGACAGGCAGATACGCAGTATTTT.

This CDR3 reads CASSGDRGYQPQHF. Here the CDR3 DNA reads TGTGCCAGCAGCGGGGACAGGGGATATCAGCCCCAGCATTTT. The V gene is TRBV2, the J gene TRBJ1-5; 10 nucleotides agree with TRBD1. Trimming took 6 bases from V and 5 from J; bases not matched to a gene: 4. Per the germline V gene, CDR1 is SNHLY and CDR2 is FYNNEI. The CDR3 spans 14 residues.